This T cell receptor beta chain was captured in a study of cytomegalovirus exposure and HLA in healthy donors. For the study at large: In an early release, HLA-typed donors contributed roughly 85 million unique TCR sequences.

Between the trimmed V and J ends, which lost 11 bases and 0 bases, there was a span of 10 bases. This CDR3 has 12 amino acids. In germline, CDR1 is MRHNA, CDR2 SNTAGT. Use of 60 Vbeta and 13 Jbeta primers characterized the PCR. The repertoire was sequenced with immunoSEQ multiplex PCR; TCRdb's copy has only in-frame clones and lacks some. Of more than 95,000 clones in the sample, about 80% are singletons; the top ten hold around 8.2%. The sequence was collected from a middle-aged man in good health and CMV-seropositive. This chain connects TRBV6-4 to TRBJ2-5; unclear D gene. Sequenced sample: PBMCs. The DNA of the CDR3 is TGTGCCGGTCAGGTCGACCAAGAGACCCAGTACTTC. Translating it yields CAGQVDQETQYF.